The present T cell receptor beta chain was sequenced within a study of shared clonotypes between healthy human individuals. Assay: immunoSEQ multiplex PCR; the TCRdb copy retains only in-frame clones and omits some. The sample holds around 1.6 million clones, roughly 98% seen once. Germline V gene lookup returns CDR1 MNHEY and CDR2 SVGAGI. Trimming shortened V by 0 bases and J by 5 bases, and 17 bases separated the two germline ends. There are 16 residues in the CDR3. This sequence joins TRBV6-5 and TRBJ2-7; tentatively, D is TRBD2 (6 bases). The receptor comes from a man aged 30 to 45 in good health. What was sequenced was naive CD4+ T cells sorted from blood. Subset here: CD45RA+ positively selected. CDR3 region: CASSYSGRASDDEQYF. CDR3 DNA: TGTGCCAGCAGTTACTCAGGGCGGGCTAGCGATGACGAGCAGTACTTC.